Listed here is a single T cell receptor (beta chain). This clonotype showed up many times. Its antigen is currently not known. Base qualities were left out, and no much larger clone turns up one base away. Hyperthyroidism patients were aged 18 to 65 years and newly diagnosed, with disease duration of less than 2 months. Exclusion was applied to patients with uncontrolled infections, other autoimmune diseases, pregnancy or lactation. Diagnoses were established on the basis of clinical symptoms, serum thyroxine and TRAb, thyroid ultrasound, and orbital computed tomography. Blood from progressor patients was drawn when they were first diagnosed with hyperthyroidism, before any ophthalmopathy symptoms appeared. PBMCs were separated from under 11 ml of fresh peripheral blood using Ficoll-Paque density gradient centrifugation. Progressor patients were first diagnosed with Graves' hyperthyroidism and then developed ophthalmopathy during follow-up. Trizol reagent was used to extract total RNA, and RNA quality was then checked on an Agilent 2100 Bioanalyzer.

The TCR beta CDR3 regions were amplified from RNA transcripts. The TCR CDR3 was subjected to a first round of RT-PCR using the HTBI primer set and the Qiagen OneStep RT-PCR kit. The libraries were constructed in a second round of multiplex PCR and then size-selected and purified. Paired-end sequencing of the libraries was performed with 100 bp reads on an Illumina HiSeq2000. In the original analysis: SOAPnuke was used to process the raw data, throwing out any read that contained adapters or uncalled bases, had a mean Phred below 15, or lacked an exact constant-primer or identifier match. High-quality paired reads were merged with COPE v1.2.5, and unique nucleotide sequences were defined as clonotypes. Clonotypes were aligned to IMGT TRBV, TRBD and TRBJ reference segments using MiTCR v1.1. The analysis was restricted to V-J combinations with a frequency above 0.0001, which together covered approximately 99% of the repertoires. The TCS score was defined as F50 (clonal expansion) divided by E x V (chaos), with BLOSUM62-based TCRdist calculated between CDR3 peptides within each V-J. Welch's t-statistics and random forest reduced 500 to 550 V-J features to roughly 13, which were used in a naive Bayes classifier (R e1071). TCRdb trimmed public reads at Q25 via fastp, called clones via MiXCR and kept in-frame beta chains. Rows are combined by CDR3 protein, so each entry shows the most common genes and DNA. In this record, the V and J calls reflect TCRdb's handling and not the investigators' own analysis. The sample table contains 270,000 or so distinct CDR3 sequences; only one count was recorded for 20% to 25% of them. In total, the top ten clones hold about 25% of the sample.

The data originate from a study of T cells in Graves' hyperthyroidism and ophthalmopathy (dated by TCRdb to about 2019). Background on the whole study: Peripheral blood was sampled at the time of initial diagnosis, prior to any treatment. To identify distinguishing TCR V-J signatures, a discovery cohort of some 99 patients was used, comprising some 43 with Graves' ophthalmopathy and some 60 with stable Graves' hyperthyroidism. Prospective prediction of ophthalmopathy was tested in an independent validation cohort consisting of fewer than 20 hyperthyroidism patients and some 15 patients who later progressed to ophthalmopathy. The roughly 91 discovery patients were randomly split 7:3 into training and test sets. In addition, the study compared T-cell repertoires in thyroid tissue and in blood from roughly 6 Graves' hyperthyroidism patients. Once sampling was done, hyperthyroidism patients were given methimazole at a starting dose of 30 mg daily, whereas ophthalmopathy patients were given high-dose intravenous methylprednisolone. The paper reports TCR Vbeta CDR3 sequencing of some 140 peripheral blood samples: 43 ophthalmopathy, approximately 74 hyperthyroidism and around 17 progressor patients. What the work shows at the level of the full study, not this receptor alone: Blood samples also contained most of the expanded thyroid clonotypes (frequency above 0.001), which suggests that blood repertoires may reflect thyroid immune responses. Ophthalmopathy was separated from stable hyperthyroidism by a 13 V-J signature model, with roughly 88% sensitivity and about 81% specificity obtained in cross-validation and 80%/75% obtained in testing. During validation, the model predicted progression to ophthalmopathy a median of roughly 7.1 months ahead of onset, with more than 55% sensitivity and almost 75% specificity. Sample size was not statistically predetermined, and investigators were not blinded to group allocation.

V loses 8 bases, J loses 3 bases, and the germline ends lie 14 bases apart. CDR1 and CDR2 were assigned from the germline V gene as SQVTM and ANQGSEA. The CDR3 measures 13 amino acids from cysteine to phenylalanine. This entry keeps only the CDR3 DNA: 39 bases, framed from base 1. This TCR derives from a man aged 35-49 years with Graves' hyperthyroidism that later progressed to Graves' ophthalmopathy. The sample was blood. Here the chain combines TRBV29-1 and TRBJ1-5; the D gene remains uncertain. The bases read TGCAGCTTCCGGACGGCACTCAATCAGCCCCAGCATTTT. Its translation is CSFRTALNQPQHF.